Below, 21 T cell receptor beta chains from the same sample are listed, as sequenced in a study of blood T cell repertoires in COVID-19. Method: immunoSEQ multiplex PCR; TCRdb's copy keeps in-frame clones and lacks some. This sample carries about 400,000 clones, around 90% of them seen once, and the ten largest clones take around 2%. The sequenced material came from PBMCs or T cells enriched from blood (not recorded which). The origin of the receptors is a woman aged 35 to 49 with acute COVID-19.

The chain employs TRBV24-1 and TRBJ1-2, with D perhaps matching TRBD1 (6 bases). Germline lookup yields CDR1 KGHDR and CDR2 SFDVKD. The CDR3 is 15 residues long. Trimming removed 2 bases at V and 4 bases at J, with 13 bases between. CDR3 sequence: CATSDSDSRIYGYTF. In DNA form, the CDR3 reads TGTGCCACCAGTGATTCGGACAGCAGAATCTATGGCTACACCTTC.

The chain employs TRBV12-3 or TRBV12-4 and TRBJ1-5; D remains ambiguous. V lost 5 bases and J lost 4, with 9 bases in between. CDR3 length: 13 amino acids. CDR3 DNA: TGTGCCAGCAGTCAAGGAGGGAATCAGCCCCAGCATTTT. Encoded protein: CASSQGGNQPQHF.

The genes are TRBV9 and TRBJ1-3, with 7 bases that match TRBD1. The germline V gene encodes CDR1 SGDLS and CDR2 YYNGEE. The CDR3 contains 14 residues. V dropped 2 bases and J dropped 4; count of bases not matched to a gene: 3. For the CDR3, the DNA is TGTGCCAGCAGCGTTAGGGGGCCCGGAAACACCATATATTTT. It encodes CASSVRGPGNTIYF.

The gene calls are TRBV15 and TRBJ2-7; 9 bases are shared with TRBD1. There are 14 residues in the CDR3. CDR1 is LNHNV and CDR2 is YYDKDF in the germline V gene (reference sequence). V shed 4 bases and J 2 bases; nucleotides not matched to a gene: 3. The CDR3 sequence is CATSNRDRAYEQYF. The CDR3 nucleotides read TGTGCCACCAGCAACCGGGACAGGGCCTACGAGCAGTACTTC.

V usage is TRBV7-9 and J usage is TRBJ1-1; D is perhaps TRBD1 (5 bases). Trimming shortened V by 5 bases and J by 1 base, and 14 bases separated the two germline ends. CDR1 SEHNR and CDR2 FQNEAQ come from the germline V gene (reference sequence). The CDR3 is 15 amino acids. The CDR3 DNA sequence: TGTGCCAGCAGCAGCGGGGTTCAGGGGAACACTGAAGCTTTCTTT. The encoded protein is CASSSGVQGNTEAFF.

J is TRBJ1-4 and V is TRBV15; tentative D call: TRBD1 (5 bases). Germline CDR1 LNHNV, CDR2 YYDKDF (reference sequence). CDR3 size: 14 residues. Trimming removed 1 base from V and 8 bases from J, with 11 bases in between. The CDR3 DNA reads TGTGCCACCAGCAGAGGGTACGGGGGGGAAAAACTGTTTTTT. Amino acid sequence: CATSRGYGGEKLFF.

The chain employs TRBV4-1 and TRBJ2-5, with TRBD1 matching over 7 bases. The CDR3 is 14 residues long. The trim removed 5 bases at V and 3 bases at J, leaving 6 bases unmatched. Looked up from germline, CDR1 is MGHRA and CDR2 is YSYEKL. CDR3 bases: TGCGCCAGCAGCGGCCGGACAGGCGAAGAGACCCAGTACTTC. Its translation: CASSGRTGEETQYF.

The CDR3 reads CASSETGNDEQYF. The CDR3 coding sequence is TGTGCCAGCAGCGAGACAGGGAATGACGAGCAGTACTTC. The rearrangement links TRBV4-2 to TRBJ2-7; 7 positions match TRBD1. The CDR3 sequence is 13 residues long. Trimming removed 5 bases from V and 5 bases from J; junction bases left unmatched: 6. Germline-derived CDR1 and CDR2 are LGHNA and YNFKEQ.

The CDR3 reads CASSPAWSRANTGELFF. DNA of the CDR3: TGCGCCAGCAGTCCCGCGTGGAGTAGAGCCAACACCGGGGAGCTGTTTTTT. The chain links TRBV5-1 to TRBJ2-2, with D unresolved. Germline CDR1 and CDR2: SGHRS and YFSETQ. Trimming cost V 5 bases and J 2 bases, with 19 bases left between them. The CDR3 is made up of 17 amino acids.

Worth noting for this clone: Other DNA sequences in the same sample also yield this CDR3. The CDR3 here is CASTPGQGNQPQHF. CDR3 in DNA: TGTGCCAGCACCCCCGGACAGGGCAATCAGCCCCAGCATTTT. The chain couples TRBV6-5 to TRBJ1-5; 7 positions match TRBD1. Germline assignment: CDR1 MNHEY and CDR2 SVGAGI. V dropped 7 bases and J dropped 2; count of bases not matched to a gene: 5. The CDR3 sequence is 14 residues long.

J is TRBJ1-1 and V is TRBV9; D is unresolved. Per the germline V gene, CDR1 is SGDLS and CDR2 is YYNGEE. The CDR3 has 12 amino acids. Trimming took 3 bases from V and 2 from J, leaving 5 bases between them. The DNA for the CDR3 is TGTGCCAGCAGCGGAGCCAACACTGAAGCTTTCTTT. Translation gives CASSGANTEAFF.

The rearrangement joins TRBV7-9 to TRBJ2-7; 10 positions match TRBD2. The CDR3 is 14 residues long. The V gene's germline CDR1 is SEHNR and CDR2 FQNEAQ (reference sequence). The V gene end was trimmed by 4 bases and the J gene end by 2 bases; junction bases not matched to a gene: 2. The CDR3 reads CASSSSGGPYEQYF. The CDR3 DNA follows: TGTGCCAGCAGCTCTAGCGGGGGACCCTACGAGCAGTACTTC.

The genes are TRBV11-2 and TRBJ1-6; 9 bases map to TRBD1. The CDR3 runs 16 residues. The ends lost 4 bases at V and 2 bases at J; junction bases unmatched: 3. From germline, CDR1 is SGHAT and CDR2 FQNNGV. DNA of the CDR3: TGTGCCAGCAGCTGGACAGGGGTGGCCTATAATTCACCCCTCCACTTT. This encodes CASSWTGVAYNSPLHF.

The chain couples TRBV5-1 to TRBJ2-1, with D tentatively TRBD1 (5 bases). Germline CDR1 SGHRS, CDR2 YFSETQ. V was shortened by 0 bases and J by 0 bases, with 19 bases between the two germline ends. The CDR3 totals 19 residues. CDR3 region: CASSLELTAIKSSYNEQFF. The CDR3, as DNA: TGCGCCAGCAGCTTGGAATTGACAGCTATAAAGAGCTCCTACAATGAGCAGTTCTTC.

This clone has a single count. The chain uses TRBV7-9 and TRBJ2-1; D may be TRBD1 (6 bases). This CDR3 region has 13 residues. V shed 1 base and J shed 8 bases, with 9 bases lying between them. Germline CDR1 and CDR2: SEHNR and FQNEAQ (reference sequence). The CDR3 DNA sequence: TGTGCCAGCAGCTTAGGTGGGGGCGATGAGCAGTTCTTC. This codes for CASSLGGGDEQFF.

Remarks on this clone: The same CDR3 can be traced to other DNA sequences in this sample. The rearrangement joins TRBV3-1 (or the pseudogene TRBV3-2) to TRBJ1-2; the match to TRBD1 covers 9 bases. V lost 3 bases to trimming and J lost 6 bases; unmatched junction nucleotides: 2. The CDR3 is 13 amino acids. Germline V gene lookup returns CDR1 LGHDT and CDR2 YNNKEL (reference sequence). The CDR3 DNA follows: TGTGCCAGCAGCCACCGGACAGGGGATGGCTACACCTTC. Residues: CASSHRTGDGYTF.

CDR3 protein: CASRDLAGGLREQYF. CDR3 coding DNA: TGTGCCAGCAGGGATCTGGCGGGGGGCCTTAGGGAGCAGTACTTC. This chain links TRBV6-5 with TRBJ2-7, with 8 bases aligning to TRBD2. The ends lost 6 bases at V and 7 bases at J; junction bases unmatched: 14. The CDR3 is 15 amino acids. Germline V gene sequence: CDR1 MNHEY, CDR2 SVGAGI.

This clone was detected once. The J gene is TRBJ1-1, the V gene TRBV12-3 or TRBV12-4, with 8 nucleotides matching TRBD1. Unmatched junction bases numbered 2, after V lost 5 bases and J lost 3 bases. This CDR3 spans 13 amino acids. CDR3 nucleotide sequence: TGTGCCAGCAGTACAGGGGGGGACACTGAAGCTTTCTTT. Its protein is CASSTGGDTEAFF.

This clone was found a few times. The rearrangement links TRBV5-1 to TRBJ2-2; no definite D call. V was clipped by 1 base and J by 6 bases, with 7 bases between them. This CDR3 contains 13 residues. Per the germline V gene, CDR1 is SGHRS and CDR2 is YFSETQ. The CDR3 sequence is CASSLSGAGELFF. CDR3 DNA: TGCGCCAGCAGCTTGTCCGGAGCCGGGGAGCTGTTTTTT.

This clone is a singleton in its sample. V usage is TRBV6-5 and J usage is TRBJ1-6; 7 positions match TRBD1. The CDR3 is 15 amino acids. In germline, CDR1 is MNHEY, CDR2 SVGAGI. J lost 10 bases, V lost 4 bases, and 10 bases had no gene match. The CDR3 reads CASSFNRGLGSPLHF. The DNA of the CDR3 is TGTGCCAGCAGTTTCAACAGGGGTCTAGGATCACCCCTCCACTTT.

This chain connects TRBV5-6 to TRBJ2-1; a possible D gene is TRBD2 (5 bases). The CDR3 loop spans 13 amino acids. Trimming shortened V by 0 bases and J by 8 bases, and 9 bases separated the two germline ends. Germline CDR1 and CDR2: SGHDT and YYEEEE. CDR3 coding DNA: TGTGCCAGCAGCTTGGGTGGGAGTTATGAGCAGTTCTTC. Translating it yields CASSLGGSYEQFF. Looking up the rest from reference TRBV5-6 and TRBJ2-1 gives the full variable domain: DAGVTQSPTHLIKTRGQQVTLRCSPKSGHDTVSWYQQALGQGPQFIFQYYEEEERQRGNFPDRFSGHQFPNYSSELNVNALLLGDSALYLCASSLGGSYEQFFGPGTRLTVL.